This record concerns one TCR beta chain sequence. Its antigen is currently unknown. Sequencing used immunoSEQ multiplex PCR; TCRdb keeps in-frame clones, though not all of them. The sample consists of 600,000 to 750,000 clones, 55% to 80% of them appearing once. This entry comes from a study of shared clonotypes between healthy human individuals. Notes on the study in general: Memory subsets generally showed lower estimated richness than naive subsets.

Germline loops: CDR1 SGDLS, CDR2 YYNGEE. The junction had 7 bases not matched to a gene; V was cut back by 2 bases and J by 3 bases. The CDR3 has 16 amino acids. Sequenced material: memory CD4+ T cells sorted from blood. Stated subset: CD45RA-negative fraction. This chain connects TRBV9 to TRBJ2-7, with 11 bases matching TRBD1. This receptor was identified in a woman younger than 45 in good health. The CDR3 DNA reads TGTGCCAGCAGCGTGGCTCCGGGACAGGGGGGCTACGAGCAGTACTTC. Protein product: CASSVAPGQGGYEQYF.